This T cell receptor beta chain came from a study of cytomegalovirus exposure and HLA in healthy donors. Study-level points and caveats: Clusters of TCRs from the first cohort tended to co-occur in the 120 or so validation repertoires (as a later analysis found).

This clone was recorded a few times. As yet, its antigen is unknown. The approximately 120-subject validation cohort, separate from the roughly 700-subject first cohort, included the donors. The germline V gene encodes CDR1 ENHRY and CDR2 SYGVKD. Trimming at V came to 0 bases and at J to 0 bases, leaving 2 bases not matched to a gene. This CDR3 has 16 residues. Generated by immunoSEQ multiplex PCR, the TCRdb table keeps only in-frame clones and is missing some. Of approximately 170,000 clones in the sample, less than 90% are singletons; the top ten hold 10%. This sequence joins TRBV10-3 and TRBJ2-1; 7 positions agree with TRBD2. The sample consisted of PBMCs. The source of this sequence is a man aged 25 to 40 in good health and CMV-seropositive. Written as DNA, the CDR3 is TGTGCCATCAGTGAGTCGTGGGAGGGCTCCTACAATGAGCAGTTCTTC. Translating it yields CAISESWEGSYNEQFF.